This note documents a single T cell receptor beta chain sequence. Its antigen is undetermined. This entry belongs to a study of cytomegalovirus exposure and HLA in healthy donors. Whole-study context: In a later analysis, the roughly 110 validation repertoires were reported to have used the same platform as the 550 to 850 first-cohort repertoires. Study results and limitations: Researchers counted roughly 150 TCR beta chains as cytomegalovirus-associated. A few of the chains that were CMV-associated were confirmed in vitro to be specific for CMV antigens.

Method: immunoSEQ multiplex PCR; TCRdb's copy keeps in-frame clones and lacks some. The table shows roughly 47,000 clones, with more than 85% occurring only once. The germline V and J ends were trimmed by 3 bases and 1 base, with 12 bases remaining between them. The CDR3 contains 15 residues. Germline loops: CDR1 KGHSH, CDR2 LQKENI. The TCR sequence derives from a woman younger than 35 in good health and CMV-seronegative. V usage is TRBV18 and J usage is TRBJ1-1, with unresolved D. The source material was PBMCs. In nucleotides, the CDR3 is TGTGCCAGCTCACCCTTTGGGGAGGCGAACACTGAAGCTTTCTTT. Protein sequence: CASSPFGEANTEAFF.